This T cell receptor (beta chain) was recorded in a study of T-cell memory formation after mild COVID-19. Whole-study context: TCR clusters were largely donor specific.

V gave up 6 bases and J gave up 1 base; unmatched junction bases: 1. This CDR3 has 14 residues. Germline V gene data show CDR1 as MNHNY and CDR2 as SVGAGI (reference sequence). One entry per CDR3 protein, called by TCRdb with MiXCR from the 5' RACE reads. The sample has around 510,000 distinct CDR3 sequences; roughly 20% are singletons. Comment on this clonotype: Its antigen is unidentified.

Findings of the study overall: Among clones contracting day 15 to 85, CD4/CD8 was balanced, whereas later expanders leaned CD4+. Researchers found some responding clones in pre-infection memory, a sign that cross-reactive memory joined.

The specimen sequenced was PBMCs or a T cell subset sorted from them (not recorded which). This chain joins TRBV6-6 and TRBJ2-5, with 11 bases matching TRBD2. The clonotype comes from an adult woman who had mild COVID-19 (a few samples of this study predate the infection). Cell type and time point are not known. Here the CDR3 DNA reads TGTGCCAGCAGGACTAGCGGGACCCAAGAGACCCAGTACTTC. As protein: CASRTSGTQETQYF.